This passage covers 12 T cell receptor beta chains from one sample sequenced in a study of blood T cell repertoires in COVID-19. Here immunoSEQ multiplex PCR was the method, and the copy in TCRdb shows in-frame clones only, minus some. The profile covers 290,000 or so clones, with roughly 85% appearing a single time and 4% to 6% taken by the ten largest. The sample was peripheral blood. Every receptor here comes from a man aged 50 or older with active or convalescent COVID-19.

This sequence joins TRBV5-1 and TRBJ1-4, with 8 bases fitting TRBD1. After removal of 5 bases from V and 13 bases from J, the junction contained 10 bases not matched to a gene. Germline V gene sequence: CDR1 SGHRS, CDR2 YFSETQ. The CDR3 covers 13 residues. The CDR3 DNA reads as TGCGCCAGCAGGCCTCAGACAGGGGACTTACTGTTTTTT. This sequence encodes CASRPQTGDLLFF.

This clone was seen more than once but under ten times. The chain carries TRBV5-4 and TRBJ1-2; weak D call: TRBD1 (6 bases). Trimming stripped 4 bases from V and 2 bases from J, with 12 bases between. CDR3 length equals 14 residues. The germline V gene encodes CDR1 SGHNT and CDR2 YYREEE (reference sequence). CDR3 region: CASSPRGYNYGYTF. The CDR3 bases are TGTGCCAGCAGCCCCAGGGGATACAACTATGGCTACACCTTC. Combining the CDR3 with reference TRBV5-4 and TRBJ1-2 gives the whole variable domain ETGVTQSPTHLIKTRGQQVTLRCSSQSGHNTVSWYQQALGQGPQFIFQYYREEENGRGNFPPRFSGLQFPNYSSELNVNALELDDSALYLCASSPRGYNYGYTFGSGTRLTVV.

The chain links TRBV6-5 to TRBJ2-5; 8 bases agree with TRBD1. V was pared by 9 bases and J by 7 bases, with 4 bases of the junction left unmatched. The CDR3 is 11 residues long. Per germline, CDR1 MNHEY and CDR2 SVGAGI. In nucleotides, the CDR3 is TGTGCCAGTGGACAGGGTGGGACCCAGTACTTC. Translating gives CASGQGGTQYF.

J is TRBJ2-7 and V is TRBV5-5, with a weak D call TRBD1 (6 bases). The CDR3 length is 13 residues. Trimming took 1 base from V and 2 from J, leaving 7 bases between them. The germline gives CDR1 SGHKS, CDR2 YYEKEE (reference sequence). CDR3 residues: CASSLPGAYEQYF. CDR3 in DNA: TGTGCCAGCAGCTTGCCAGGGGCCTACGAGCAGTACTTC. Variable domain in full (rest from reference TRBV5-5 and TRBJ2-7): DAGVTQSPTHLIKTRGQQVTLRCSPISGHKSVSWYQQVLGQGPQFIFQYYEKEERGRGNFPDRFSARQFPNYSSELNVNALLLGDSALYLCASSLPGAYEQYFGPGTRLTVT.

The chain carries TRBV4-2 and TRBJ1-1; 7 bases are shared with TRBD1. Germline V CDR1 and CDR2: LGHNA, YNFKEQ. V trimming: 5 bases; J trimming: 1 base; junction bases outside the gene matches: 7. The CDR3 sequence is 15 residues long. CDR3 loop: CASSATGQWNTEAFF. The CDR3 nucleotides are TGTGCCAGCAGCGCTACGGGACAGTGGAACACTGAAGCTTTCTTT.

The genes are TRBV19 and TRBJ1-5; D is undetermined. The CDR3 is 13 residues long. Germline V CDR1 and CDR2: LNHDA, SQIVND (reference sequence). Deletions cut 3 bases from V and 7 bases from J, with 10 bases between. The CDR3 DNA reads as TGTGCCAGTAGTATCGCCCGCGAGCAGCCCCAGCATTTT. Its protein is CASSIAREQPQHF.

This rearrangement joins TRBV6-1 to TRBJ1-3; 7 bases map to TRBD1. Germline V CDR1 and CDR2: MNHNS, SASEGT. The trim removed 0 bases at V and 4 bases at J, leaving 6 bases unmatched. The length of the CDR3 is 16 residues. The CDR3 DNA sequence: TGTGCCAGCAGTGAAGCAGGGACAGCAGGCGGAAACACCATATATTTT. Translated, it gives CASSEAGTAGGNTIYF.

This chain links TRBV5-8 with TRBJ2-1; D may be TRBD1 (6 bases). The germline V gene encodes CDR1 SGHTS and CDR2 YDEGEE. The CDR3 consists of 16 residues. The germline V and J ends were trimmed by 0 bases and 8 bases, with 18 bases remaining between them. The CDR3 loop is CASSLAGLGATDEQFF. For the CDR3, the DNA is TGTGCCAGCAGCTTGGCCGGTCTGGGGGCGACCGATGAGCAGTTCTTC.

The chain is built from TRBV2 and TRBJ2-5, with D possibly TRBD1 on 6 matching bases. V dropped 8 bases and J dropped 5 bases, with 15 bases sitting between them. Germline V gene data show CDR1 as SNHLY and CDR2 as FYNNEI. There are 13 residues in the CDR3. The CDR3 coding sequence is TGTGCCAGCGGGGCAAACGGACAGGAGACCCAGTACTTC. It translates to CASGANGQETQYF.

The J gene is TRBJ2-3, the V gene TRBV3-1 (or the pseudogene TRBV3-2); perhaps TRBD2 as D (6 bases). Trimming pared 6 bases from V and 0 bases from J, leaving 16 bases between. This CDR3 is 16 amino acids long. Germline CDR1 is LGHDT and CDR2 is YNNKEL (reference sequence). Here the CDR3 reads CASSRVGGPSTDTQYF. CDR3 DNA sequence: TGTGCCAGCAGTCGGGTGGGGGGACCTAGCACAGATACGCAGTATTTT.

CDR3 nucleotides: TGTGCCTGGAGTCCCCAGGGCTATGGCTACACCTTC. This codes for CAWSPQGYGYTF. The chain links TRBV30 to TRBJ1-2, with D perhaps TRBD1 (5 bases). Trimming cost V 2 bases and J 4 bases, with 8 bases left between them. This CDR3 contains 12 residues. Germline lookup yields CDR1 GTSNPN and CDR2 SVGIG (reference sequence).

The rearrangement links TRBV6-4 to TRBJ2-5; D possibly corresponds to TRBD2 (5 bases). CDR3 size: 12 residues. CDR1 and CDR2 (germline): MRHNA, SNTAGT. V lost 10 bases and J 5 bases, leaving 14 bases between the germline ends. CDR3 in amino acids: CATPDLGETQYF. CDR3 DNA sequence: TGTGCCACCCCGGACTTGGGGGAGACCCAGTACTTC.